This T cell receptor (beta chain) originates from a study of spatial heterogeneity in lung cancer. Sample share makes this clonotype large. The V gene end was trimmed by 3 bases and the J gene end by 7 bases; junction bases not matched to a gene: 11. The CDR3 covers 15 residues. The germline V gene encodes CDR1 GTSNPN and CDR2 SVGIG (reference sequence). Specified time point: sample taken at primary tumor resection. TCRdb fed the 5' RACE reads into MiXCR, producing one record per CDR3 protein. The profile shows about 720 distinct CDR3 sequences, about 16% of them singletons. This sequence joins TRBV30 and TRBJ2-5; 10 bases fit TRBD2. The receptor was derived from a male donor with early-stage non-small cell lung cancer. The material sequenced was normal lung tissue next to the tumor, taken at surgery. The CDR3: CAWSGASGSSVTQYF. CDR3 DNA sequence: TGTGCCTGGAGCGGGGCTAGCGGGAGTTCGGTGACCCAGTACTTC.